Listed here are 5 T cell receptor beta chains from one sample, sequenced in a study of vaccination effects on CD4 cells after COVID-19. Sequencing followed a ViraFEST assay step that expanded antigen-specific CD4+ T cells with viral peptide pools. When nine to ten days of culture had elapsed, CD4+ T cells were isolated. All participants had two doses of either the BNT162b2 or mRNA-1273 vaccine. Clones were read by immunoSEQ multiplex PCR, and TCRdb kept only the in-frame ones, dropping some. The table lists around 30,000 clones, more than 65% of them singletons. Their antigens are not known. This sample comprised CD4+ T cells from PBMCs cultured with HCoV-229E spike peptides, obtained after COVID-19 vaccination. The source is a human donor who received a COVID-19 vaccine.

The table lists this clone with a count of one. This chain connects TRBV5-1 to TRBJ2-5; 7 bases match TRBD2. The germline V gene encodes CDR1 SGHRS and CDR2 YFSETQ. V lost 4 bases and J lost 5; bases outside the gene matches: 8. The CDR3 sequence is 14 residues long. This chain's CDR3 is CASSNPGLRETQYF. CDR3 nucleotides: TGCGCCAGCAGCAATCCGGGACTAAGGGAGACCCAGTACTTC.

There are a few counts of this clone. The genes are TRBV11-2 and TRBJ2-3, with D possibly matching TRBD2 (6 bases). CDR3 length: 16 residues. Germline V gene sequence: CDR1 SGHAT, CDR2 FQNNGV. The ends were cut back, 1 base at V and 0 bases at J, with 11 bases in the middle. The CDR3, as DNA: TGTGCCAGCAGCTTAGGGGCAGGAGGGAGCACAGATACGCAGTATTTT. Translating it yields CASSLGAGGSTDTQYF.

V gene TRBV2 combines with J gene TRBJ1-4; D is perhaps TRBD1 (6 bases). Trimming removed 8 bases at V and 13 bases at J, with 20 bases between. Germline CDR1 reads SNHLY; CDR2 reads FYNNEI. The CDR3 is 13 residues long. The CDR3 DNA reads as TGTGCCAGCGGGGCCGAGGGGGTTAAAACACTGTTTTTT. Protein sequence: CASGAEGVKTLFF.

This clone was recorded only once. The CDR3 loop reads CASSDTRGRGTEAFF. In DNA, the CDR3 is TGCGCCAGCAGCGATACAAGGGGGCGGGGAACTGAAGCTTTCTTT. The J gene is TRBJ1-1, the V gene TRBV5-1; TRBD1 matches 7 bases. There are 15 residues in the CDR3. V was pared by 4 bases and J by 5 bases, with 11 bases of the junction left unmatched. CDR1 is SGHRS and CDR2 is YFSETQ in the germline V gene.

The CDR3 DNA follows: TGTGCCAGCAGCTTGGGCGGCAGTCTTAATGAAAAACTGTTTTTT. It specifies CASSLGGSLNEKLFF. The rearrangement joins TRBV5-4 to TRBJ1-4; D gene uncertain. Trimming pared 0 bases from V and 4 bases from J, leaving 10 bases between. The CDR3 spans 15 residues. Germline V gene lookup returns CDR1 SGHNT and CDR2 YYREEE (reference sequence).